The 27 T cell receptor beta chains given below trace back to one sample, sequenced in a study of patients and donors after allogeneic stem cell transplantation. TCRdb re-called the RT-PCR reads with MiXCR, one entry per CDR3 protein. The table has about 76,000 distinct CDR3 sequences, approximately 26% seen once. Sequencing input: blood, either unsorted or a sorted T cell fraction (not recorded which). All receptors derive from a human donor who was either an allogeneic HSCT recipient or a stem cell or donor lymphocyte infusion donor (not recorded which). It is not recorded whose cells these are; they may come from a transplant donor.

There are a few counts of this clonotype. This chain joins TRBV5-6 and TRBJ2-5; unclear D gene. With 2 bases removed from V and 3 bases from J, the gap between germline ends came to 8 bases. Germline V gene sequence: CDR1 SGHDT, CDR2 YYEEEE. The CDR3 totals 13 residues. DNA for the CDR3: TGTGCCAGCAGCTTTTGGCCAGAAGAGACCCAGTACTTC. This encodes CASSFWPEETQYF.

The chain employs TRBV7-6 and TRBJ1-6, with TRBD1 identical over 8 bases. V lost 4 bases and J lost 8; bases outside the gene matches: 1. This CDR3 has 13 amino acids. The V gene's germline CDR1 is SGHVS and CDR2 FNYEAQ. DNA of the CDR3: TGTGCCAGCAGCTCGGACAGGGATTCACCCCTCCACTTT. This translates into CASSSDRDSPLHF.

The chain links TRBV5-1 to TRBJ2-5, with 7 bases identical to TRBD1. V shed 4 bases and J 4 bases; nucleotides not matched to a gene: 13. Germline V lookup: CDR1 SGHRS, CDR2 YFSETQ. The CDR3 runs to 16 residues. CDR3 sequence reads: CASSEYGQAQGETQYF. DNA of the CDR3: TGCGCCAGCAGCGAATATGGACAGGCCCAGGGAGAGACCCAGTACTTC.

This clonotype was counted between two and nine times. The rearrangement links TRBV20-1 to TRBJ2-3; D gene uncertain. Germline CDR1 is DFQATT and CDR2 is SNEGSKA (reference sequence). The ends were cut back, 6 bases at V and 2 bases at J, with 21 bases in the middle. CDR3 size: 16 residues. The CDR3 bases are TGCAGTGCCGGAGAGGCCGAACGCATGTTCACAGATACGCAGTATTTT. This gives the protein CSAGEAERMFTDTQYF.

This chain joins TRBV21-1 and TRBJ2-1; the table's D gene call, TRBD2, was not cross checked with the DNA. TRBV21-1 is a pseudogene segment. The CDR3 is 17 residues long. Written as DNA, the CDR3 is TGTGCCAGCAGCAAAGAGGGCGGGAGTTCTTCCTACAATGAGCAGTTCTTC. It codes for CASSKEGGSSSYNEQFF.

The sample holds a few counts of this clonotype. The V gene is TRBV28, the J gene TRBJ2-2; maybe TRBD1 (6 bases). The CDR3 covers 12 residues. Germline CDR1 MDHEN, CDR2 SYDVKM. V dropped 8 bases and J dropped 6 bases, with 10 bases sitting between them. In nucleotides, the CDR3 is TGTGCCAGCGGGTACAGGGCCGGGGAGCTGTTTTTT. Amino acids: CASGYRAGELFF.

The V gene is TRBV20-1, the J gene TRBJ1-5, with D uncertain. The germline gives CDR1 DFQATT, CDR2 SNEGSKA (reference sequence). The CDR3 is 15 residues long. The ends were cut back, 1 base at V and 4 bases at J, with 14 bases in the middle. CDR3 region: CSARGYSPYNQPQHF. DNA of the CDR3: TGCAGTGCTAGAGGGTACAGCCCCTATAATCAGCCCCAGCATTTT.

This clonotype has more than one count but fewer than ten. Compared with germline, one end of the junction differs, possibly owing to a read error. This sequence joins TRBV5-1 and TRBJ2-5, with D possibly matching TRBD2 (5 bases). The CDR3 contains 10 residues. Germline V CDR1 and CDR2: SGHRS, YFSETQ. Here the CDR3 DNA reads TGTGCCAGCAGCGGAGAGACCCAGTACTTC. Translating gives CASSGETQYF.

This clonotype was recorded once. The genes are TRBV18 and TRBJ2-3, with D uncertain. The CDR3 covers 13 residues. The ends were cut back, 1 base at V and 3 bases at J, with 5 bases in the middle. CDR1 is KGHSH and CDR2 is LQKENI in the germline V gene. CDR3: CASSPQMTDTQYF. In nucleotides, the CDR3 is TGTGCCAGCTCACCACAGATGACAGATACGCAGTATTTT. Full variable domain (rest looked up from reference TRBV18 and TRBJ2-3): NAGVMQNPRHLVRRRGQEARLRCSPMKGHSHVYWYRQLPEEGLKFMVYLQKENIIDESGMPKERFSAEFPKEGPSILRIQQVVRGDSAAYFCASSPQMTDTQYFGPGTRLTVL.

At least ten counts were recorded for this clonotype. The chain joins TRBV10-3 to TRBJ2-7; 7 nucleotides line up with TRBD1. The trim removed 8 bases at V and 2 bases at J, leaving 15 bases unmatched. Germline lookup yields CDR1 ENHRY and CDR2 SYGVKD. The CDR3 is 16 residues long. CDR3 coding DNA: TGTGCCATCGGAGACCCGGGACAGCCTCCTGCCTACGAGCAGTACTTC. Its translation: CAIGDPGQPPAYEQYF.

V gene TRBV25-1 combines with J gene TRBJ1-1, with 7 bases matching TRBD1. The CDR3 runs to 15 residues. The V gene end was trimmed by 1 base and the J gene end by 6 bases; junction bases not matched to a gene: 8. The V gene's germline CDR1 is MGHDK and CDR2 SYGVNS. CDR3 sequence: CASSESETGRPEAFF. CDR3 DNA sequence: TGTGCCAGCAGTGAATCGGAGACAGGGCGACCTGAAGCTTTCTTT.

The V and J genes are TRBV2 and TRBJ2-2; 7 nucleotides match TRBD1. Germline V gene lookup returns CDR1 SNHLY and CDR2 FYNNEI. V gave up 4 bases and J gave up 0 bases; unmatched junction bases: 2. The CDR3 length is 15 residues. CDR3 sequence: CASSATGPNTGELFF. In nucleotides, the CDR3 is TGTGCCAGCAGTGCGACAGGGCCGAACACCGGGGAGCTGTTTTTT. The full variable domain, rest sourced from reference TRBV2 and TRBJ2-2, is EPEVTQTPSHQVTQMGQEVILRCVPISNHLYFYWYRQILGQKVEFLVSFYNNEISEKSEIFDDQFSVERPDGSNFTLKIRSTKLEDSAMYFCASSATGPNTGELFFGEGSRLTVL.

As DNA, the CDR3 is TGTGCCAGCTCACCCTACAATGAGCAGTTCTTC. Its translation is CASSPYNEQFF. This sequence joins TRBV18 and TRBJ2-1; D gene ambiguous. CDR3 size: 11 residues. The germline V gene has CDR1 KGHSH and CDR2 LQKENI. The ends were cut back, 3 bases at V and 3 bases at J, with 0 bases in the middle.

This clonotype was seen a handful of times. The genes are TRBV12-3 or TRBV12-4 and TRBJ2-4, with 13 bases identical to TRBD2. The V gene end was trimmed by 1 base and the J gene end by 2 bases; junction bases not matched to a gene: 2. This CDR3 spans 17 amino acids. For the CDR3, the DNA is TGTGCCAGCAGTTTAGTGACTAGCGGGAGGACCAAAAACATTCAGTACTTC. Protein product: CASSLVTSGRTKNIQYF.

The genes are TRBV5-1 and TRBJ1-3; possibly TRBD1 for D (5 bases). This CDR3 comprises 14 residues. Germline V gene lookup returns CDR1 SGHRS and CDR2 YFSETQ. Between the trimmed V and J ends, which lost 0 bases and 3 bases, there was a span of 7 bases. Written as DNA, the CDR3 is TGCGCCAGCAGCTTGGGGGACCTTGGAAACACCATATATTTT. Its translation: CASSLGDLGNTIYF.

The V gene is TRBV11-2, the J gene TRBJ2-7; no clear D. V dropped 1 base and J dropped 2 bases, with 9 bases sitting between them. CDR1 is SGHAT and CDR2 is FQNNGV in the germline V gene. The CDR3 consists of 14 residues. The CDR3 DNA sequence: TGTGCCAGCAGCTTAGCGGCGGCAGCCTACGAGCAGTACTTC. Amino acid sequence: CASSLAAAAYEQYF.

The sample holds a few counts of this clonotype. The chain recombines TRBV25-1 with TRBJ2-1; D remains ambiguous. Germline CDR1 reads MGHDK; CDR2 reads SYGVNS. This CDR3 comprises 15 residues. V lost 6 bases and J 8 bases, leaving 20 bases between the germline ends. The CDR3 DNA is TGTGCCAGCAGCTTCCTAGACACGCGACCTGATGAGCAGTTCTTC. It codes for CASSFLDTRPDEQFF.

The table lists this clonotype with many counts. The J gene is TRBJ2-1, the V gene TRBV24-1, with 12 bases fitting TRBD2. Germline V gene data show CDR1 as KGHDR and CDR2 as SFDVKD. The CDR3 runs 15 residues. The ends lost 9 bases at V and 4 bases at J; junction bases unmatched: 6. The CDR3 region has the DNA TGTGCCACCGCAGGACTAGCGGGATTGTACAATGAGCAGTTCTTC. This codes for CATAGLAGLYNEQFF.

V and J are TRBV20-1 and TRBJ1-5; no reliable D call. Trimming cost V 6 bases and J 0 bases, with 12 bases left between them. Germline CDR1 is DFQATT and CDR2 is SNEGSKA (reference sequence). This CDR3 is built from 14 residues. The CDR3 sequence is CSAKGQNSNQPQHF. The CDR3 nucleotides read TGCAGTGCGAAGGGTCAAAATAGCAATCAGCCCCAGCATTTT.

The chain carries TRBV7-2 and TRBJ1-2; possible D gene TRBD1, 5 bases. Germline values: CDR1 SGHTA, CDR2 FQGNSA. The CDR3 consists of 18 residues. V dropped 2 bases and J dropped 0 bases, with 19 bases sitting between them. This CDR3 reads CASSLWGGLRVPNYGYTF. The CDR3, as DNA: TGTGCCAGCAGCTTATGGGGCGGACTAAGAGTCCCTAACTATGGCTACACCTTC. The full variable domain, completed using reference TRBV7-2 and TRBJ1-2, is GAGVSQSPSNKVTEKGKDVELRCDPISGHTALYWYRQSLGQGLEFLIYFQGNSAPDKSGLPSDRFSAERTGGSVSTLTIQRTQQEDSAVYLCASSLWGGLRVPNYGYTFGSGTRLTVV.

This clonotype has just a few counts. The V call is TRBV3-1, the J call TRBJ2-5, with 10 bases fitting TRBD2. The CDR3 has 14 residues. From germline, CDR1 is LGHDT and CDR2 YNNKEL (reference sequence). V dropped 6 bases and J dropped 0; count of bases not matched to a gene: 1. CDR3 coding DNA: TGTGCCAGCAGACTAGCGGGGAACCAAGAGACCCAGTACTTC. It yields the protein CASRLAGNQETQYF.

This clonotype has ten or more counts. The CDR3 is CASSLVQGNTEAFF. As DNA, the CDR3 is TGCGCCAGCAGCTTGGTGCAGGGGAACACTGAAGCTTTCTTT. The chain carries TRBV5-1 and TRBJ1-1; weak D call: TRBD1 (5 bases). V lost 0 bases and J 1 base, leaving 7 bases between the germline ends. The CDR3 loop spans 14 amino acids. From germline, CDR1 is SGHRS and CDR2 YFSETQ.

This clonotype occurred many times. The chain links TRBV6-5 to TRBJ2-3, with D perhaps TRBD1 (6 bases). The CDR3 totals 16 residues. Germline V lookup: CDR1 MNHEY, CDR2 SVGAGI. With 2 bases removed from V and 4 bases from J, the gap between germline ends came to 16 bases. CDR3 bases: TGTGCCAGCAGTTACGGGGGCAGGGCTCATTCAGATACGCAGTATTTT. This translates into CASSYGGRAHSDTQYF.

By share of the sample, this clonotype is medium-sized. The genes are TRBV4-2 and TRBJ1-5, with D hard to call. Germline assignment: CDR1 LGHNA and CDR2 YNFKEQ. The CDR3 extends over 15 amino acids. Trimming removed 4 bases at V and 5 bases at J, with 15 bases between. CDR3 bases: TGTGCCAGCAGCCCCTCAAGAGGAACCGATCAGCCCCAGCATTTT. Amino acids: CASSPSRGTDQPQHF.

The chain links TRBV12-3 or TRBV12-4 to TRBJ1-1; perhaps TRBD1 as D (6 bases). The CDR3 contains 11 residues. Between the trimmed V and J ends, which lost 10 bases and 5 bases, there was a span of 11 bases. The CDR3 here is CATTGRTEAFF. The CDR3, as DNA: TGTGCCACAACAGGGAGGACTGAAGCTTTCTTT.

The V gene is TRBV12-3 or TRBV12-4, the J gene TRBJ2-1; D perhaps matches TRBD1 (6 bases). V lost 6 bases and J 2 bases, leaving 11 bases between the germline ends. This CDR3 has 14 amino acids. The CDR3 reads CASRLGDTYNEQFF. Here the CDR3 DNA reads TGTGCCAGCAGACTTGGGGACACCTACAATGAGCAGTTCTTC.

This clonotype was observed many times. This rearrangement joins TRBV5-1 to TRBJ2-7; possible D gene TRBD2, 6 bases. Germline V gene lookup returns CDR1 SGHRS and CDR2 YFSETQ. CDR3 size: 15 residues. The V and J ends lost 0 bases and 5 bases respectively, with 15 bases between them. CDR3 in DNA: TGCGCCAGCAGCTTGGCCCAATCGGGAGTAAACGAGCAGTACTTC. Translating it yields CASSLAQSGVNEQYF.